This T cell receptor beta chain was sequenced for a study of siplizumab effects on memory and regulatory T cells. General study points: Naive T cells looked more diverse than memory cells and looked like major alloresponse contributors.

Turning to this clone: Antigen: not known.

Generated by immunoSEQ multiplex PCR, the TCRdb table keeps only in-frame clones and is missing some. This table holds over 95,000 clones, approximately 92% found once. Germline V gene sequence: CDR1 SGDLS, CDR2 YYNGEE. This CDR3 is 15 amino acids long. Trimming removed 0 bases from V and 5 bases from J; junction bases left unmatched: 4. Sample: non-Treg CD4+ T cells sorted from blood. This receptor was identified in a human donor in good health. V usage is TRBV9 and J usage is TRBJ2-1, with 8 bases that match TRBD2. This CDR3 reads CASSVVGTSNNEQFF. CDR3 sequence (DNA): TGTGCCAGCAGCGTAGTCGGGACTAGTAACAATGAGCAGTTCTTC. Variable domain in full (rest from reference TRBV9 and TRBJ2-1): DSGVTQTPKHLITATGQRVTLRCSPRSGDLSVYWYQQSLDQGLQFLIQYYNGEERAKGNILERFSAQQFPDLHSELNLSSLELGDSALYFCASSVVGTSNNEQFFGPGTRLTVL.